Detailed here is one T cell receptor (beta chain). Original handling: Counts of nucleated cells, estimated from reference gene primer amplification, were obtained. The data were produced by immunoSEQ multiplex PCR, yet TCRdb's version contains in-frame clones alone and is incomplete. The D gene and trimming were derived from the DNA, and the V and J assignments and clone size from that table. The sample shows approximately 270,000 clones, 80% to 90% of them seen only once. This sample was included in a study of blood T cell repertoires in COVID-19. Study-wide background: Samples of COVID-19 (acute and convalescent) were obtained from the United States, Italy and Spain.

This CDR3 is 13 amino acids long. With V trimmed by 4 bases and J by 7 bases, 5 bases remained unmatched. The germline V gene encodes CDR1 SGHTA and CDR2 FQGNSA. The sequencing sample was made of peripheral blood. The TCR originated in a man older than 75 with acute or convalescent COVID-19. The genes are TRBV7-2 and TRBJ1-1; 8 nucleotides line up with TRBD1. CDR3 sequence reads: CASSWTGYSEAFF. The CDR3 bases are TGTGCCAGCAGCTGGACAGGGTATAGTGAAGCTTTCTTT. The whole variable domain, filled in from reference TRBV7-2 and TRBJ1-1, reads GAGVSQSPSNKVTEKGKDVELRCDPISGHTALYWYRQSLGQGLEFLIYFQGNSAPDKSGLPSDRFSAERTGGSVSTLTIQRTQQEDSAVYLCASSWTGYSEAFFGQGTRLTVV.